This record covers a single TCR delta chain. Antigen unknown. This CDR3 has 21 amino acids. V trimming: 0 bases; J trimming: 6 bases; junction bases outside the gene matches: 24. Germline assignment: CDR1 TSWWSYY and CDR2 QGS. The entry originates in a study of Vδ1+ human thymocytes. Regarding the study as a whole: Highly polyclonal TRG and TRD repertoires with Gaussian CDR3 length distributions appeared in thymus. About 20% of thymic delta-chain sequences were Vdelta2, with few Vdelta3, unlike blood Vdelta1+ controls.

Sequences come from RNA converted to cDNA by reverse transcription. The CDR3 regions were amplified by multiplex PCR from V-gene primers to a constant-region primer. TCRdb redid clone calling on the multiplex PCR reads using CATT. The sample carries roughly 55,000 delta-chain clones, around a sixth recorded once. The sample comprised Vdelta1+ gamma-delta thymocytes from the thymus. Subset specified: FACS-sorted CD3+ TCRalphabeta- TCRVdelta1+ TCRVdelta2- thymocytes. The TCR sequence derives from a boy in the first two years of life who had congenital heart surgery. V is TRDV1 and J is TRDJ1; 8 bases are shared with TRDD3. CDR3 sequence reads: CALGELGLPTRTGGGANKLIF. As DNA, the CDR3 is TGTGCTCTTGGGGAACTAGGTCTTCCCACTCGTACTGGGGGGGGGGCCAATAAACTCATCTTT.